The sequence of this T cell receptor beta chain was determined in a study of T cell responses to AZD1222 COVID-19 vaccine. Study-wide points: Just a handful of AZD1222 recipients were seropositive at baseline. Reportedly, close to half of spike-specific TCRs are directed against unmutated variant regions.

With respect to this clone: Its target is not known.

The V gene end was trimmed by 9 bases and the J gene end by 7 bases; junction bases not matched to a gene: 7. The CDR3 loop spans 13 amino acids. The germline gives CDR1 MDHEN, CDR2 SYDVKM. Here immunoSEQ multiplex PCR was the method, and the copy in TCRdb shows in-frame clones only, minus some. The table includes around 83,000 clones, 92% detected once. The sample was peripheral blood, taken on day 0 of AZD1222 vaccination. The source of this sequence is an adult in good health. The V call is TRBV28, the J call TRBJ2-7, with 12 nucleotides matching TRBD1. CDR3 sequence: CASGTGGAVEQYF. The CDR3 nucleotides read TGTGCCAGTGGGACAGGGGGCGCGGTGGAGCAGTACTTC. The full variable domain, completed using reference TRBV28 and TRBJ2-7, is DVKVTQSSRYLVKRTGEKVFLECVQDMDHENMFWYRQDPGLGLRLIYFSYDVKMKEKGDIPEGYSVSREKKERFSLILESASTNQTSMYLCASGTGGAVEQYFGPGTRLTVT.